This T cell receptor (beta chain) was captured in a study of blood T cell repertoires in COVID-19. The CDR3 spans 16 residues. V shed 1 base and J 4 bases; nucleotides not matched to a gene: 3. Germline V gene sequence: CDR1 LGHDT, CDR2 YNNKEL (reference sequence). Authors' methods: Reference gene primer amplification gave estimated nucleated cell counts. TCRdb's table, derived via immunoSEQ multiplex PCR, lists solely in-frame clones and lacks some. V, J and clone size reflect that table, while D and trimming were determined from the DNA. The sample lists around 120,000 clones; 88% were seen once. V gene TRBV3-1 (or the pseudogene TRBV3-2) combines with J gene TRBJ2-7, with TRBD2 identical over 14 bases. The sequenced sample was peripheral blood. The clonotype was recovered from a human donor in a cohort sampled during active COVID-19. The chain's CDR3 is CASSQGLAGGRYEQYF. The CDR3 coding sequence is TGTGCCAGCAGCCAAGGACTAGCGGGGGGGCGGTACGAGCAGTACTTC.